The clone carrying this T cell receptor (beta chain) occurred once. PCR employed 60 Vbeta and 13 Jbeta primers. The table came from immunoSEQ multiplex PCR; TCRdb's copy has only in-frame clones and leaves some out. The data show some 100,000 clones, approximately 70% seen once. V was cut by 5 bases and J by 0 bases, with 12 bases left in between. Germline CDR1 SGHRS, CDR2 YFSETQ. This CDR3 region has 15 residues. The record originates from a study of cytomegalovirus exposure and HLA in healthy donors. The origin of this receptor is a woman aged 18-30 years in good health and CMV-seropositive. The chain employs TRBV5-1 and TRBJ1-5, with D hard to call. The sample consisted of PBMCs. In DNA form, the CDR3 reads TGCGCCAGCAGGGTAAGCACGAATAGCAATCAGCCCCAGCATTTT. Translating gives CASRVSTNSNQPQHF.